The table lists the clone carrying this T cell receptor (beta chain) with a few counts. As yet, its antigen is unknown. The CDR3 extends over 16 amino acids. Per the germline V gene, CDR1 is MNHEY and CDR2 is SMNVEV (reference sequence). The V segment lost 6 bases and the J segment 4 bases; nucleotides outside the gene matches: 7. Method: immunoSEQ multiplex PCR; TCRdb's copy keeps in-frame clones and lacks some. The sample includes about 59,000 clones, around 83% of them seen just once. This entry comes from a study of Tregs in tolerant kidney transplant recipients. Study findings and constraints: No direct test of biological reproducibility was done here. Activated donor B cell expansion appeared to reveal the most relevant donor-specific TCRbeta repertoire.

This receptor was obtained from a human donor in good health. The sequenced material came from CD4+ T cells from blood. V usage is TRBV27 and J usage is TRBJ2-5; 14 bases are shared with TRBD2. CDR3 coding DNA: TGTGCCAGCAGCCCCGGGACTAGCGGGGGCACAGAGACCCAGTACTTC. This translates into CASSPGTSGGTETQYF.